This T cell receptor (beta chain) was found in a study of shared clonotypes between healthy human individuals. Naive CD8 populations comprised CD45RO-negative cells positively selected for CCR7, excluding terminally differentiated effector memory CD45RA+ cells. Study conclusions and caveats: It was only blood that was sampled, and tissue repertoires likely differ. Clonotype sharing levels among donors were expected to vary with sequencing depth.

Points on this clone: Its antigen remains unknown.

Data came from immunoSEQ multiplex PCR; TCRdb stores just in-frame clones and leaves some out. The table records 550,000 to 600,000 clones, about 98% of them present only once. This receptor was obtained from a man aged 30-40 years in good health. Sequencing used naive CD8+ T cells sorted from blood.

CDR3 coding DNA: TGTGCCAGCAACACGGAGGAAGGCTATGGCTACACCTTC. Residues: CASNTEEGYGYTF. V and J are TRBV5-4 and TRBJ1-2; D is ambiguous. CDR3 length equals 13 residues. Trimming took 6 bases from V and 4 from J, leaving 13 bases between them. The germline CDR1 and CDR2 sequences are SGHNT and YYREEE (reference sequence). The entire variable domain, with the rest obtained from reference TRBV5-4 and TRBJ1-2, is as follows: ETGVTQSPTHLIKTRGQQVTLRCSSQSGHNTVSWYQQALGQGPQFIFQYYREEENGRGNFPPRFSGLQFPNYSSELNVNALELDDSALYLCASNTEEGYGYTFGSGTRLTVV.